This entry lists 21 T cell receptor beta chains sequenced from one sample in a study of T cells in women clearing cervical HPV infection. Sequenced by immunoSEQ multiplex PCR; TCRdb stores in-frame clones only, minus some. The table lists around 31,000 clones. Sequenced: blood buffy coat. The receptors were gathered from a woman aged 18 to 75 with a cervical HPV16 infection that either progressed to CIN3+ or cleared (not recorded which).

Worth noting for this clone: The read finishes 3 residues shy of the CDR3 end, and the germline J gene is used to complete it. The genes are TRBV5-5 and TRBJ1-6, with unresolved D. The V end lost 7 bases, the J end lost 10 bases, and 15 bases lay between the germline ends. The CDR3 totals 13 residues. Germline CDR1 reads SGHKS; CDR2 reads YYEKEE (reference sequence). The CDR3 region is CASGKGFNSPLHF. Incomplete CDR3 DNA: TGTGCCAGCGGTAAAGGTTTTAACTCACCC.

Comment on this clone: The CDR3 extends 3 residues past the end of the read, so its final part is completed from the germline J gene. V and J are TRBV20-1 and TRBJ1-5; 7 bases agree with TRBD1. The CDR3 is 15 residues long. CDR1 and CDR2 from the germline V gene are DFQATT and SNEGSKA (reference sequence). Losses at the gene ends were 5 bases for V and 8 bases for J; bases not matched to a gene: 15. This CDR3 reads CSAVENRGGVKPQHF. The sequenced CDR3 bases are TGCAGTGCTGTTGAAAACAGGGGTGGGGTGAAGCCC.

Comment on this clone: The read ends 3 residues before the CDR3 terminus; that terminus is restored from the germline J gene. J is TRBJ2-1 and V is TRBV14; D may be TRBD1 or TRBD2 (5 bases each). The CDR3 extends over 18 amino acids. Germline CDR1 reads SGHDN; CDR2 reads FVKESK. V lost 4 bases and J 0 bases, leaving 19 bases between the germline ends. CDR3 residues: CASSLQRGLVSSYNEQFF. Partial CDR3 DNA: TGTGCCAGCAGCCTTCAGAGGGGCCTAGTTAGCTCCTACAATGAG.

The CDR3: CASSPDRGQGNSPLHF. The sequenced CDR3 bases are TGCGCCAGCAGCCCGGACAGGGGGCAAGGGAATTCACCC. This rearrangement joins TRBV5-1 to TRBJ1-6; TRBD1 matches at 11 bases. The CDR3 extends 3 residues past the end of the read, so its final part is completed from the germline J gene. CDR3 length equals 16 residues. CDR1 and CDR2 (germline): SGHRS, YFSETQ. V lost 4 bases and J lost 7; bases outside the gene matches: 7.

The CDR3 loop is CASTFGASDTQYF. The DNA read from the CDR3 is TGTGCCAGTACTTTTGGGGCCTCGGATACG. The rearrangement joins TRBV19 to TRBJ2-3; D is possibly TRBD1 (5 bases). Read sequence stops 3 residues before the CDR3 end, and the germline J gene provides the missing end. The CDR3 loop spans 13 amino acids. V lost 7 bases, J lost 6 bases, and 14 bases lay in between. Germline lookup yields CDR1 LNHDA and CDR2 SQIVND (reference sequence). Full variable domain (missing parts from reference TRBV19 and TRBJ2-3): DGGITQSPKYLFRKEGQNVTLSCEQNLNHDAMYWYRQDPGQGLRLIYYSQIVNDFQKGDIAEGYSVSREKKESFPLTVTSAQKNPTAFYLCASTFGASDTQYFGPGTRLTVL.

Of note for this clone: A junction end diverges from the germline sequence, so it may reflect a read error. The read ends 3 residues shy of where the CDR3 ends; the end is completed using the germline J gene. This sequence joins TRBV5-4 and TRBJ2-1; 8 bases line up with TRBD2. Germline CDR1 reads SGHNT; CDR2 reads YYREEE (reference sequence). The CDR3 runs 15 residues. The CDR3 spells CASSLSGGSSNEQFF. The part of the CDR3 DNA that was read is TGTGCCAGCAGCTTGTCGGGGGGGTCCTCCAATGAG.

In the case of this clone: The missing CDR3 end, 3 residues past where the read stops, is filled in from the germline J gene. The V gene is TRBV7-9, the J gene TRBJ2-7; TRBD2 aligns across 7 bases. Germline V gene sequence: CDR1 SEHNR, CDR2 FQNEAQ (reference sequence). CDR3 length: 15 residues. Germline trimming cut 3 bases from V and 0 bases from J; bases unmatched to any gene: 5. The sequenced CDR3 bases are TGTGCCAGCAGCTTTTCCGGGGGGAACTCCTACGAG. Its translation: CASSFSGGNSYE. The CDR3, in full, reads CASSFSGGNSYEQYF.

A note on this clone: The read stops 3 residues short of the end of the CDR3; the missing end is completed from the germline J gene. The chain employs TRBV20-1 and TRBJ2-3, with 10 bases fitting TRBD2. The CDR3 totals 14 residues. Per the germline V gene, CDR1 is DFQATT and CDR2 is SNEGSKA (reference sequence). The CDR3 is CSAASGTSEDTQYF. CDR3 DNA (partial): TGCAGTGCTGCCTCCGGGACTAGCGAAGACACG.

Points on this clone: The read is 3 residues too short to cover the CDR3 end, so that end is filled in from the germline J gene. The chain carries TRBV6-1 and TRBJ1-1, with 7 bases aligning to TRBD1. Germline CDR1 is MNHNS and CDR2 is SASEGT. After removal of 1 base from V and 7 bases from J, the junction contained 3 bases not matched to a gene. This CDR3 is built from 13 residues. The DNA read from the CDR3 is TGTGCCAGCAGTGAAGTTAGGGACAGTGAA. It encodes CASSEVRDSE. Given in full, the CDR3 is CASSEVRDSEAFF.

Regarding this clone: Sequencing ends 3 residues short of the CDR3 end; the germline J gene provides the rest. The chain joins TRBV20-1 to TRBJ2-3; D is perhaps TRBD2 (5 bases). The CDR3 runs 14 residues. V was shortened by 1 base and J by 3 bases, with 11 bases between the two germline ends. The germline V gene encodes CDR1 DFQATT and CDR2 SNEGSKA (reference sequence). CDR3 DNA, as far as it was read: TGCAGTGCTAGAGTCGGGGATAGAACAGATACG. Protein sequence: CSARVGDRTDT. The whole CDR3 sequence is CSARVGDRTDTQYF.

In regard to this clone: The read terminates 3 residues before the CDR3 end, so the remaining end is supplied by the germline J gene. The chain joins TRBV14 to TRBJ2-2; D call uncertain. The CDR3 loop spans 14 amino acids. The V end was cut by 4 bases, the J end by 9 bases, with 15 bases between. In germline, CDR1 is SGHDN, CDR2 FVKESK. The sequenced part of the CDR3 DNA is TGTGCCAGCAGCCCAAAGTGGGCGTCTAGGGAG. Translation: CASSPKWASRE. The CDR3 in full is CASSPKWASRELFF.

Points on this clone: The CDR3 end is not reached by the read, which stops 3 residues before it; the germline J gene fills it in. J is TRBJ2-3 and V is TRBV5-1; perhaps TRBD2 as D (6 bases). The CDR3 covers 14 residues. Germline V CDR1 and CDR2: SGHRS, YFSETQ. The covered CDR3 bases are TGCGCCAGCAGCTTGGATACGGGGGAAGAGACG. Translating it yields CASSLDTGEET. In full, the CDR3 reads CASSLDTGEETQYF.

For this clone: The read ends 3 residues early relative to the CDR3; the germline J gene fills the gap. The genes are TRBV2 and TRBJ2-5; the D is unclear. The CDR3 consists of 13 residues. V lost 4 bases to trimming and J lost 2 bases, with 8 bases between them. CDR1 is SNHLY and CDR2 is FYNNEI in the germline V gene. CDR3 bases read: TGTGCCAGCAGTGCCGAACGGCAAGAGACC. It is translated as CASSAERQET. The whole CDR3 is CASSAERQETQYF. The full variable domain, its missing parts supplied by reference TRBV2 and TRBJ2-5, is EPEVTQTPSHQVTQMGQEVILRCVPISNHLYFYWYRQILGQKVEFLVSFYNNEISEKSEIFDDQFSVERPDGSNFTLKIRSTKLEDSAMYFCASSAERQETQYFGPGTRLLVL.

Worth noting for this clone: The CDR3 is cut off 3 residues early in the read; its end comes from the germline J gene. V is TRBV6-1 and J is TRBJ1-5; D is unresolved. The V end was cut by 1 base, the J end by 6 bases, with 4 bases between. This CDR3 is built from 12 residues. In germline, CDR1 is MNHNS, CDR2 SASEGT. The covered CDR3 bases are TGTGCCAGCAGTGAAGGAGGTCAGCCC. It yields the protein CASSEGGQP. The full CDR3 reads CASSEGGQPQHF.

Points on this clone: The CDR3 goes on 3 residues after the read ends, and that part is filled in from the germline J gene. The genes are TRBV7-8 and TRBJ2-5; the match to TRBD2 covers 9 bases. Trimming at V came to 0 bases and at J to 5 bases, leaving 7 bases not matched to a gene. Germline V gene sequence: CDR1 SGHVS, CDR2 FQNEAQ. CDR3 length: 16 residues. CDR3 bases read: TGTGCCAGCAGCTTAGCGCTCGGGACTAGCAAGGAGACC. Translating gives CASSLALGTSKET. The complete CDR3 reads CASSLALGTSKETQYF.

This CDR3 is CASSIRVIGNYGYTF. The covered CDR3 bases are TGTGCCAGTAGTATTCGCGTCATCGGTAACTATGGC. This sequence joins TRBV19 and TRBJ1-2; no definite D call. The sequenced fragment ends 3 residues before the CDR3 boundary, so the rest is inferred from the germline J gene. Germline assignment: CDR1 LNHDA and CDR2 SQIVND (reference sequence). CDR3 size: 15 residues. The ends were cut back, 3 bases at V and 1 base at J, with 12 bases in the middle.

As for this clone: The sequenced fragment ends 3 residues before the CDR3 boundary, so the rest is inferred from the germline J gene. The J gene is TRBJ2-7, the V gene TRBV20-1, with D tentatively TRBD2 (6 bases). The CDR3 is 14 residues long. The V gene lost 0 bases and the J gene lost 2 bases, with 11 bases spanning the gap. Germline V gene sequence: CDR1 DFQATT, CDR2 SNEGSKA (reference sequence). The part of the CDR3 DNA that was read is TGCAGTGCTAGAGATATAGCGGTGACCTACGAG. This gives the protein CSARDIAVTYE. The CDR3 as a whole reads CSARDIAVTYEQYF.

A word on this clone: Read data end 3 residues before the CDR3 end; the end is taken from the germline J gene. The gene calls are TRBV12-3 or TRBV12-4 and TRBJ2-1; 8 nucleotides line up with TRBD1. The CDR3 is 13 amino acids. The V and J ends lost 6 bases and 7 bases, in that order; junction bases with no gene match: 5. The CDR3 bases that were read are TGTGCCAGCAGGTACCGACAGGGGAATGAG. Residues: CASRYRQGNE. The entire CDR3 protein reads CASRYRQGNEQFF.

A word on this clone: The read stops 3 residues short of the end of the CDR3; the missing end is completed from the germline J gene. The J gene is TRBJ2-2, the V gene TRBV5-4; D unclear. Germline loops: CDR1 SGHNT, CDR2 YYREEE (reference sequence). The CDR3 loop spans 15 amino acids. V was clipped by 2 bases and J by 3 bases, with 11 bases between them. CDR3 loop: CASSFFTSDTGELFF. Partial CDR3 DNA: TGTGCCAGCAGCTTTTTTACCTCGGACACCGGGGAG.

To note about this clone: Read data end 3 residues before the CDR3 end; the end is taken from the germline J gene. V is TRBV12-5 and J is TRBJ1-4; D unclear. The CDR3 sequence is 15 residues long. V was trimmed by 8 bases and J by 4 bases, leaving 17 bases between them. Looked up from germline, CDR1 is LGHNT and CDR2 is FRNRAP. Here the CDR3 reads CASSTGSILNEKLFF. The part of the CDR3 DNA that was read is TGTGCTAGTTCCACCGGTTCCATTCTTAATGAAAAA.

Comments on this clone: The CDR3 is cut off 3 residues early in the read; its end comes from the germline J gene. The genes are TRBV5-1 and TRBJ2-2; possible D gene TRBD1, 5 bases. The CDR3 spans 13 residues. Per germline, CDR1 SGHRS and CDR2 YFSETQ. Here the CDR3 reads CASSLGARAPLFF. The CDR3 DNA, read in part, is TGCGCCAGCAGCTTGGGGGCCAGGGCACCG.